The rows below give T cell receptor beta chains drawn from one sample of a study of cytomegalovirus exposure and HLA in healthy donors. Only in-frame clones appear in the TCRdb table, and some are missing; sequencing was by immunoSEQ multiplex PCR. Of about 150,000 clones detected, around 88% appear once; the ten largest clones hold approximately 20%. Sequencing input: PBMCs. The receptors shown here come from a man younger than 30 in good health and CMV-seropositive. The CDR3 runs from the conserved cysteine through the conserved F or W. The D gene is left open where the match is weak. Clone size is not always given. Where it is, it says once, few, many or a class for expanded clones.

D: TRBD2
size: once
J: TRBJ2-5
V: TRBV19
DNA: TGTGCCAGTAGTTTGGCTAGCGGGATGGGGGAGACCCAGTACTTC
CDR3: CASSLASGMGETQYF

D: NA
size: once
J: TRBJ1-3
V: TRBV4-3
DNA: TGCGCCAGCAGCCGCATACTAGCGGGGAGTAGATCTGGAAACACCATATATTTT
CDR3: CASSRILAGSRSGNTIYF

D: NA
size: NA
J: TRBJ2-7
V: TRBV5-6
DNA: TGTGCCAGCAGCTTGGAACAGGCCTACGAGCAGTACTTC
CDR3: CASSLEQAYEQYF

D: TRBD1
size: NA
J: TRBJ1-1
V: TRBV13
DNA: TGTGCCAGCAGCCCGGGACAGGGCTTCACTGAAGCTTTCTTT
CDR3: CASSPGQGFTEAFF

D: NA
size: NA
J: TRBJ1-2
V: TRBV29-1
DNA: TGCAGCGTAGAGGTGAACTATGGCTACACCTTC
CDR3: CSVEVNYGYTF

D: NA
size: NA
J: TRBJ2-1
V: TRBV29-1
DNA: TGCAGCGTTGAAACAGTCCGCTCCTACAATGAGCAGTTCTTC
CDR3: CSVETVRSYNEQFF

D: TRBD1
size: NA
J: TRBJ2-1
V: TRBV7-3
DNA: TGTGCCAGCAGCTCGACCGGGACAGGGTTCTACAATGAGCAGTTCTTC
CDR3: CASSSTGTGFYNEQFF

D: TRBD1
size: once
J: TRBJ1-4
V: TRBV4-1
DNA: TGCGCCAGCAGCCAGGTGGAAGGACAGGGGAATAATGAAAAACTGTTTTTT
CDR3: CASSQVEGQGNNEKLFF

D: TRBD2
size: NA
J: TRBJ2-3
V: TRBV7-6
DNA: TGTGCCAGCAGCCTCCTAGCGGGAGCCTTCACAGATACGCAGTATTTT
CDR3: CASSLLAGAFTDTQYF

D: NA
size: NA
J: TRBJ1-1
V: TRBV2
DNA: TGTGCCAGCATACTGTCCCTCACTGAAGCTTTCTTT
CDR3: CASILSLTEAFF

D: TRBD2
size: NA
J: TRBJ2-3
V: TRBV9
DNA: TGTGCCAGCAGCTTGGGACTAGCGGGGGGGTTGACAGATACGCAGTATTTT
CDR3: CASSLGLAGGLTDTQYF

D: TRBD2
size: NA
J: TRBJ2-1
V: TRBV30
DNA: TGTGCCTGGAAACTAGCGGGGAATGAGCAGTTCTTC
CDR3: CAWKLAGNEQFF

D: NA
size: NA
J: TRBJ2-1
V: TRBV9
DNA: TGTGCCAGCAGCGTAGACGGGGGTTACTCCTACAATGAGCAGTTCTTC
CDR3: CASSVDGGYSYNEQFF

D: TRBD1
size: NA
J: TRBJ2-5
V: TRBV7-7
DNA: TGTGCCAGCAGCAGGGACAGGGGGCGAGAGACCCAGTACTTC
CDR3: CASSRDRGRETQYF

D: NA
size: NA
J: TRBJ2-5
V: TRBV15
DNA: TGTGCCACCAGCAGAGTTATAGAGACCCAGTACTTC
CDR3: CATSRVIETQYF

D: TRBD1
size: NA
J: TRBJ2-7
V: TRBV4-3
DNA: TGCGCCAGCAGCCAAGAATCCGGGACAGGAGGAGGGGCTGGCTACGAGCAGTACTTC
CDR3: CASSQESGTGGGAGYEQYF

D: NA
size: NA
J: TRBJ2-7
V: TRBV12-2
DNA: TGTGCAAGTCGCTTAGCGCCCCCCCTTAGCGTGGGAAACTACGAGCAGTACTTC
CDR3: CASRLAPPLSVGNYEQYF

D: TRBD2
size: NA
J: TRBJ2-5
V: TRBV14
DNA: TGTGCCAGCAGCCAAGATATGGCTAGCGGGGGATTTAGGACCCAGTACTTC
CDR3: CASSQDMASGGFRTQYF

D: NA
size: NA
J: TRBJ1-2
V: TRBV11-3
DNA: TGTGCCAGCGACACAACCTATGGCTACACCTTC
CDR3: CASDTTYGYTF

D: TRBD1
size: NA
J: TRBJ2-7
V: TRBV19
DNA: TGTGCCCCTCAGGGGGACCACGAGCAGTACTTC
CDR3: CAPQGDHEQYF

D: NA
size: NA
J: TRBJ2-1
V: TRBV5-6
DNA: TGTGCCAGCAGCCCCGGGACTCCGACGCAGTTCTTC
CDR3: CASSPGTPTQFF

D: NA
size: NA
J: TRBJ2-7
V: TRBV5-4
DNA: TGTGCCAGCAGCGGAGGACCCTACGAGCAGTACTTC
CDR3: CASSGGPYEQYF

D: NA
size: NA
J: TRBJ2-1
V: TRBV12-2
DNA: TGTGCAAGTCGGGCCCTAGACGGATCCCAGCCCCATGAGCAGTTCTTC
CDR3: CASRALDGSQPHEQFF

D: TRBD1
size: NA
J: TRBJ1-2
V: TRBV10-3
DNA: TGTGCCATCAGTGAGGCGGGACAGGGGAACTATGGCTACACCTTC
CDR3: CAISEAGQGNYGYTF

D: NA
size: NA
J: TRBJ2-7
V: TRBV6-5
DNA: TGTGCCAGCACCCAACCGGTCACCTACGAGCAGTACTTC
CDR3: CASTQPVTYEQYF

D: NA
size: NA
J: TRBJ1-1
V: TRBV29-1
DNA: TGCAGCGTTGAAGATAGGGGCACCGCGGCCGAAGCTTTCTTT
CDR3: CSVEDRGTAAEAFF

D: TRBD1
size: NA
J: TRBJ1-2
V: TRBV25-1
DNA: TGTGCCAGCAGTGACCGTTTGGGGCAGACAGGGGATAACTATGGCTACACCTTC
CDR3: CASSDRLGQTGDNYGYTF